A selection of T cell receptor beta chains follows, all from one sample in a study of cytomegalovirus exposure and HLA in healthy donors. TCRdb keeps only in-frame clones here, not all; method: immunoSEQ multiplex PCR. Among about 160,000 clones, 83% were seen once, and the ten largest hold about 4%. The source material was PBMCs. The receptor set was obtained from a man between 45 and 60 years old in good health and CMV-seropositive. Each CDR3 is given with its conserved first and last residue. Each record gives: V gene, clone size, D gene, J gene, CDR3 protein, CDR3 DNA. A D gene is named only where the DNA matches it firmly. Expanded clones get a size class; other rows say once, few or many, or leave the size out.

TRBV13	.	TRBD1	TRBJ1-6	CASSQGQGRIQLHF	TGTGCCAGCAGCCAGGGACAGGGCAGAATCCAACTACACTTT
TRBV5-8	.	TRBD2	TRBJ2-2	CASSSPAGFHTGELFF	TGTGCCAGCAGTTCCCCAGCGGGGTTCCACACCGGGGAGCTGTTTTTT
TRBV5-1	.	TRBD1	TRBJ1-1	CASSLDRDREAFF	TGCGCCAGCAGCCTCGACCGGGACAGAGAAGCTTTCTTT
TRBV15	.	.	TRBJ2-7	CATSRVSLSYGQYF	TGTGCCACCAGCAGAGTAAGCCTGTCCTACGGGCAGTACTTC
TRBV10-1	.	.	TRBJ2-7	CASSESGSRGSYEQYF	TGCGCCAGCAGTGAGTCGGGGAGTAGGGGGTCCTACGAGCAGTACTTC
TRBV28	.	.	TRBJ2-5	CASSFDLPGGRETQYF	TGTGCCAGCAGTTTTGATCTGCCTGGTGGGCGAGAGACCCAGTACTTC
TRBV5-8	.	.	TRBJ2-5	CASSLFLGGAQETQYF	TGTGCCAGCAGCTTGTTTCTAGGTGGGGCCCAAGAGACCCAGTACTTC
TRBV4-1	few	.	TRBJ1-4	CASSQDLGRVDEKLFF	TGCGCCAGCAGCCAAGATTTGGGCAGGGTAGATGAAAAACTGTTTTTT
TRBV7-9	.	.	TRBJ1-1	CASRGQNTEAFF	TGTGCCAGCAGAGGACAGAACACTGAAGCTTTCTTT
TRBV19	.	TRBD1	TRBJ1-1	CASRPQGESTEAFF	TGTGCCAGTAGACCACAGGGGGAGTCAACTGAAGCTTTCTTT
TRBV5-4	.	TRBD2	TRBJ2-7	CASSLVLAGEVYF	TGTGCCAGCAGCTTGGTGCTAGCGGGAGAGGTTTACTTC
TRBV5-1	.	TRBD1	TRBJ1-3	CASSVQGAIGNTIYF	TGCGCCAGCAGCGTACAGGGGGCAATCGGAAACACCATATATTTT
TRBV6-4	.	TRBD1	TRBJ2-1	CASSLKGGQGNEEQFF	TGTGCCAGCAGTCTGAAGGGGGGACAGGGGAATGAGGAGCAGTTCTTC
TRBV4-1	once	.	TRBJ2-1	CASSQSDSVAYNEQFF	TGCGCCAGCAGCCAGAGCGACAGCGTGGCATACAATGAGCAGTTCTTC
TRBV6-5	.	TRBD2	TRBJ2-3	CASSSERGRVTDTQYF	TGTGCCAGCAGTTCCGAGCGGGGGCGGGTAACAGATACGCAGTATTTT
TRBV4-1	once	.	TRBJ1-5	CASSQNLQGGQPQHF	TGCGCCAGCAGCCAAAATCTCCAGGGCGGCCAGCCCCAGCATTTT